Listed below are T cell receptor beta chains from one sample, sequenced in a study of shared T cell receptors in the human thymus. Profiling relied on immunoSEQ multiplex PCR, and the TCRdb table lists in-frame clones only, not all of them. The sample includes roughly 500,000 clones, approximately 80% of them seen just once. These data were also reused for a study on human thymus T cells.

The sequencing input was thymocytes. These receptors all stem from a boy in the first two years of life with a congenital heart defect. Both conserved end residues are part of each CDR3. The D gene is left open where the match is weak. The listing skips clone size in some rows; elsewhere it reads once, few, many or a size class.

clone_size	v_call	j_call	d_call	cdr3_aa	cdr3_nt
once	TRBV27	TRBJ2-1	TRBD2	CASSLPPKREGYNEQFF	TGTGCCAGCAGTTTGCCCCCTAAGCGGGAGGGGTACAATGAGCAGTTCTTC
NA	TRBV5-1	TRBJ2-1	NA	CASSLAGSDPYNEQFF	TGCGCCAGCAGCTTGGCCGGGAGCGACCCGTACAATGAGCAGTTCTTC
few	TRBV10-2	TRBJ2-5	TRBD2	CASSRREGVLETQYF	TGCGCCAGCAGTCGACGGGAGGGGGTATTGGAGACCCAGTACTTC
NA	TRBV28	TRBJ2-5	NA	CASRSIRDKQETQYF	TGTGCCAGCAGAAGCATTCGCGATAAACAAGAGACCCAGTACTTC
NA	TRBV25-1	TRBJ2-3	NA	CASSESGRGADTQYF	TGTGCCAGCAGTGAATCCGGCAGGGGGGCAGATACGCAGTATTTT
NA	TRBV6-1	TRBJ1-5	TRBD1	CASSETHTGDGEVNQPQHF	TGTGCCAGCAGTGAAACCCACACAGGGGACGGGGAGGTGAATCAGCCCCAGCATTTT
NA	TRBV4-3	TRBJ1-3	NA	CASSQDRVPESGNTIYF	TGCGCCAGCAGCCAAGATCGGGTACCCGAATCTGGAAACACCATATATTTT
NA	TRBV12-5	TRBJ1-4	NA	CASGLENDTGKSNEKLFF	TGTGCTAGTGGTTTGGAAAATGACACAGGGAAGTCTAATGAAAAACTGTTTTTT
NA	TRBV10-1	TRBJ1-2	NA	CASGDGPSGYTF	TGCGCCAGCGGAGACGGCCCGTCTGGCTACACCTTC
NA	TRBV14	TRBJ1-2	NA	CASSPRHELSYGYTF	TGTGCCAGCAGCCCCCGACACGAGTTATCCTATGGCTACACCTTC
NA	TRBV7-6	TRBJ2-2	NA	CASSLPGPRGELFF	TGTGCCAGCAGCTTACCAGGGCCGCGAGGGGAGCTGTTTTTT
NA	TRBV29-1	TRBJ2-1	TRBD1	CSATGGNEQFF	TGCAGCGCCACAGGGGGAAATGAGCAGTTCTTC
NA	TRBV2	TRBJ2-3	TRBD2	CASSDPRTSGMADTQYF	TGTGCCAGCAGCGACCCCCGGACTAGCGGGATGGCAGATACGCAGTATTTT
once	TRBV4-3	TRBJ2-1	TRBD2	CASSQGGGVYNEQFF	TGCGCCAGCAGCCAAGGGGGAGGGGTCTACAATGAGCAGTTCTTC
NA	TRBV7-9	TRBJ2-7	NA	CASSLKDTSYEQYF	TGTGCCAGCAGCTTAAAGGACACATCCTACGAGCAGTACTTC
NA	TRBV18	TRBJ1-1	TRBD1	CASSLGQGELNTEAFF	TGTGCCAGCTCTCTAGGACAGGGGGAATTGAACACTGAAGCTTTCTTT
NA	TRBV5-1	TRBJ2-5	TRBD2	CASSRLSGGKQETQYF	TGCGCCAGCAGCCGGCTTAGCGGGGGGAAACAAGAGACCCAGTACTTC
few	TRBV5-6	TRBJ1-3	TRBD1	CASSQGQTSSGNTIYF	TGTGCCAGCAGCCAGGGACAGACGAGCTCTGGAAACACCATATATTTT
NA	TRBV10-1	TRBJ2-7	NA	CASSDFRESHYEQYF	TGCGCCAGCAGTGATTTCAGGGAATCCCACTACGAGCAGTACTTC
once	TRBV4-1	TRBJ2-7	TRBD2	CASSQDFEAGGPYEQYF	TGCGCCAGCAGCCAAGATTTCGAAGCGGGAGGCCCCTACGAGCAGTACTTC
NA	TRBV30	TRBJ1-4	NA	CAWGQGKDVANEKLFF	TGTGCCTGGGGTCAGGGGAAAGACGTGGCTAATGAAAAACTGTTTTTT
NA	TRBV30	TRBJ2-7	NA	CAWTRRENEQYF	TGTGCCTGGACTAGACGGGAAAACGAGCAGTACTTC
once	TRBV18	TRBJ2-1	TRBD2	CASSPRGGSSYNEQFF	TGTGCCAGCTCACCCCGGGGAGGGAGCTCCTACAATGAGCAGTTCTTC
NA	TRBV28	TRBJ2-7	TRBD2	CASSFGLAGSYEQYF	TGTGCCAGCAGTTTCGGGCTAGCGGGTTCCTACGAGCAGTACTTC
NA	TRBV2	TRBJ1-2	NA	CASRSYREGTAQANYGYTF	TGTGCCAGCAGATCCTACAGGGAAGGTACGGCCCAGGCTAACTATGGCTACACCTTC